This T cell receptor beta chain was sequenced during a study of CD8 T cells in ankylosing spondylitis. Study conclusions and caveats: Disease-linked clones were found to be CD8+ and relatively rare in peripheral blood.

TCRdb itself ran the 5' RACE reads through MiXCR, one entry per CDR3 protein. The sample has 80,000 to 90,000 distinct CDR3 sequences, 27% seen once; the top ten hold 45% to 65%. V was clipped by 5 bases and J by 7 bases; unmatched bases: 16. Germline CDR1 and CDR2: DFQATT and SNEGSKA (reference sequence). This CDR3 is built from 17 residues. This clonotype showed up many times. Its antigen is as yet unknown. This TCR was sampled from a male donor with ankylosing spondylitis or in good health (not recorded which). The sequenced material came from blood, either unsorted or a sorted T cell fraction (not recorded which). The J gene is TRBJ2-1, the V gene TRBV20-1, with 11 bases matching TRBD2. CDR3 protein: CSAQKRLAGRWENEQFF. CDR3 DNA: TGCAGTGCTCAGAAGCGACTAGCGGGACGCTGGGAAAATGAGCAGTTCTTC.